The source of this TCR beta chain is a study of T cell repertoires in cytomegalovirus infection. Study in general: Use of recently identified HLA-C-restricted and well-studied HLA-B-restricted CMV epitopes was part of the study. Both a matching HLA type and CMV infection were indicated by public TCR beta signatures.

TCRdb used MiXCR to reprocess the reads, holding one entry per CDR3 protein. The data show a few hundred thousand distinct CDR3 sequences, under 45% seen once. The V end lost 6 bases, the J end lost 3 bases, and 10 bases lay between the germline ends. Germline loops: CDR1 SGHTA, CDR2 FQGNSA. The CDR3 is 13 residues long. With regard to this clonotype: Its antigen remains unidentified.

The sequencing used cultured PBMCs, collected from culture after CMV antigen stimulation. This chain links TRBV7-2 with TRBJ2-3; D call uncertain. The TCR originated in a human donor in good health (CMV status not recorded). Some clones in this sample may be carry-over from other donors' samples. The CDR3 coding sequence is TGTGCCAGCAGTTATTACAGAACAGATACGCAGTATTTT. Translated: CASSYYRTDTQYF.